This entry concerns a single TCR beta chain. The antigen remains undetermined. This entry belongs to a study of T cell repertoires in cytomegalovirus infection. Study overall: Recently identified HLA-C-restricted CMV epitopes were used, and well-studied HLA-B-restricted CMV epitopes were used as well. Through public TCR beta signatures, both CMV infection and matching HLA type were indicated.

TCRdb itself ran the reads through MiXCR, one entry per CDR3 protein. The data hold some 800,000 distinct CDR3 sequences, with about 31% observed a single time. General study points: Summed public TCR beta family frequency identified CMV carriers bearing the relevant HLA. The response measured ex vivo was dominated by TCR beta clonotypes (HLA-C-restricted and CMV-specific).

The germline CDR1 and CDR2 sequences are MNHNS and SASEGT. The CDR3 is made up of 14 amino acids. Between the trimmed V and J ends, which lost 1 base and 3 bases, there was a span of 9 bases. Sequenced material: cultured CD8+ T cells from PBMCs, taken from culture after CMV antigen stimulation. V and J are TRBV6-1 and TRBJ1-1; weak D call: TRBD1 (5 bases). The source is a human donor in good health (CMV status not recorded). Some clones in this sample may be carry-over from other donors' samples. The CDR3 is CASSEGDGYTEAFF. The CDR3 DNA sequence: TGTGCCAGCAGTGAAGGGGACGGCTACACTGAAGCTTTCTTT.